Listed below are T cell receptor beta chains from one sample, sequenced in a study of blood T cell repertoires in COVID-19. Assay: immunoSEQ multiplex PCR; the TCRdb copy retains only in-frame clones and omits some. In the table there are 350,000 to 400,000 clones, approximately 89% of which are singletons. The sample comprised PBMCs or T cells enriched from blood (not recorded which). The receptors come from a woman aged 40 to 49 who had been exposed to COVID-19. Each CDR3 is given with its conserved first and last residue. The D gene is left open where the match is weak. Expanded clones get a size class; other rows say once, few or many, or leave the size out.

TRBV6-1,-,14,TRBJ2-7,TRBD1,CASSDLTGKGEQYF,TGTGCCAGCAGTGATTTGACAGGGAAGGGCGAGCAGTACTTC
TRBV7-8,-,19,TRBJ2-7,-,CASSLPPVVGLAVVYEQYF,TGTGCCAGCAGCCTACCACCTGTGGTCGGGCTAGCTGTCGTCTACGAGCAGTACTTC
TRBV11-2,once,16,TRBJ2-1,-,CASSLGRTLTYNEQFF,TGTGCCAGCAGCTTAGGGAGGACTCTAACTTACAATGAGCAGTTCTTC
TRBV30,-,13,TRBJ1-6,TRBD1,CAWSGTANSPLHF,TGTGCCTGGAGCGGGACAGCAAATTCACCCCTCCACTTT
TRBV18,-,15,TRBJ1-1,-,CASSSPTTGNTEAFF,TGTGCCAGCTCTTCACCCACCACTGGGAACACTGAAGCTTTCTTT
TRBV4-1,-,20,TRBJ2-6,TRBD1,CASSQDADRGLFSGANVLTF,TGCGCCAGCAGCCAAGATGCGGACAGGGGACTATTCTCTGGGGCCAACGTCCTGACTTTC
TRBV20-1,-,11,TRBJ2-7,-,CSVKQGSEQYF,TGCAGTGTGAAACAGGGCTCCGAGCAGTACTTC
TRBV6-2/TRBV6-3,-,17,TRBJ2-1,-,CASSAPGHWSSYNEQFF,TGTGCCAGCAGTGCACCGGGACACTGGAGCTCCTACAATGAGCAGTTCTTC
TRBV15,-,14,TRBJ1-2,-,CATSRDWGGYGYTF,TGTGCCACCAGCAGAGATTGGGGCGGCTATGGCTACACCTTC
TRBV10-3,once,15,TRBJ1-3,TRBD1,CAIGDRGVTGNTIYF,TGTGCCATCGGCGACAGGGGGGTTACTGGAAACACCATATATTTT
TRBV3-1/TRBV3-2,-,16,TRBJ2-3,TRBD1,CASSQGSYRGTDTQYF,TGTGCCAGCAGCCAAGGGTCCTACAGGGGGACAGATACGCAGTATTTT
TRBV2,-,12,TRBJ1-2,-,CASSPGIYGYTF,TGTGCCAGCAGTCCCGGGATCTATGGCTACACCTTC